The T cell receptor beta chain described here comes from a study of shared clonotypes between healthy human individuals. Naive CD8 cells, CD45RO-negative and positively selected for CCR7, excluded terminally differentiated effector memory CD45RA+ cells. Using immunoSEQ multiplex PCR, the repertoire was profiled, and TCRdb retains in-frame clones only, with some absent. Of about 1.9 million clones in the sample, roughly 95% were seen once. Broader study findings: Across a few donors, naive CD4 shared roughly 5%, naive CD8 3.5% to 4%, memory CD4 about 2.5%, memory CD8 0.35% to 0.5%.

Comments on this clone: Its antigen is unidentified.

CDR3 size: 14 residues. The V gene's germline CDR1 is SGHAT and CDR2 FQNNGV. Trimming removed 4 bases from V and 2 bases from J, with 12 bases in between. Material for sequencing was naive CD8+ T cells from PBMCs. The J gene is TRBJ2-7, the V gene TRBV11-2; D gene ambiguous. The receptor was isolated from a man between 18 and 29 years old in good health. Some clones in this sample may be carry-over from other donors' samples. The CDR3 loop reads CASSSTVRPYEQYF. The CDR3 DNA reads TGTGCCAGCAGCTCAACCGTCCGACCCTACGAGCAGTACTTC.